A single TCR beta chain is shown here with its context. The clone's antigen remains unknown. Base qualities are not provided; no much larger clone lies one nucleotide away. These data are taken from a study of blood T cell repertoires in COVID-19 (dated by TCRdb to 2020 to 2021). As for the study more broadly: Samples covering the acute and convalescent phases of COVID-19 were provided by collaborators in the United States, Italy and Spain. Nearly every sample came with metadata listing a de-identified subject ID, COVID-19 status, age in years and sex. Where HLA class I and class II types were available, the types were taken from metadata supplied by the sample provider, not from assay-based typing. The repertoires were made available in a free public database intended to serve as a resource for research on the immune response to SARS-CoV-2. The dataset comprised deeply sampled blood TCRbeta repertoires from subjects exposed to, actively infected with, or recovered from COVID-19. The samples were drawn from two sources: the first 160 participants of the ongoing ImmuneRACE study, and 1,000 to 1,500 subjects contributed by 6 global collaborators. The material from the prospective study consisted of cDNA or gDNA derived from T cells, B-cell-depleted T cells, or PBMCs. What the study reported, not specific to this receptor: Clinical and demographic metadata were provided uncurated, with the amount varying by source and participant.

TCRbeta CDR3 regions were amplified from genomic DNA by means of the immunoSEQ Assay, a bias-controlled multiplex PCR. In the original analysis: The number of nucleated cells in each sample was estimated by amplification of reference gene primers within the assay. To quantify the absolute abundance of each unique TCRbeta CDR3 rearrangement, sequence reads were collapsed and filtered. For each sample, productive Simpson clonality was calculated as the square root of Simpson's diversity index across productive rearrangements. This is the immuneACCESS table as TCRdb keeps it, with only in-frame sequences that have V and J called. A part of the clones is gone; compared with another copy, unresolved V genes explain less than half, and the rest is unexplained. V, J and clone size reflect that table, while D and trimming were determined from the DNA. The table for this sample lists some 150,000 clones; roughly nine tenths of them were counted only once. The ten top clones hold under 2% of the sample.

Each collaborating institution followed its own protocols to collect whole blood in K2EDTA tubes. For TCRbeta analysis, collaborators shipped samples as frozen whole blood, isolated PBMCs, or DNA extracted from either of those sample types. The CDR3 contains 14 residues, cysteine and phenylalanine counted. Only CDR3 DNA remains: 42 bases, in frame from the first base. The germline V end is reduced by 3 bases and the J end by 6 bases; junction bases left unmatched: 4. CDR1 and CDR2 were assigned from the germline V gene as SGHTA and FQGNSA. The sequencing input was peripheral blood. The receptor chain draws on TRBV7-2 and TRBJ2-3, with TRBD2 identical over 9 junction bases. The sequence was obtained from a human donor in a cohort sampled during active COVID-19. The nucleotide sequence is TGTGCCAGCAGCTTCGCGGGGGGGCTGGATACGCAGTATTTT. This sequence encodes CASSFAGGLDTQYF. Outside the CDR3, residues come from the reference TRBV7-2 and TRBJ2-3 proteins, so the full variable domain is: GAGVSQSPSNKVTEKGKDVELRCDPISGHTALYWYRQSLGQGLEFLIYFQGNSAPDKSGLPSDRFSAERTGGSVSTLTIQRTQQEDSAVYLCASSFAGGLDTQYFGPGTRLTVL.